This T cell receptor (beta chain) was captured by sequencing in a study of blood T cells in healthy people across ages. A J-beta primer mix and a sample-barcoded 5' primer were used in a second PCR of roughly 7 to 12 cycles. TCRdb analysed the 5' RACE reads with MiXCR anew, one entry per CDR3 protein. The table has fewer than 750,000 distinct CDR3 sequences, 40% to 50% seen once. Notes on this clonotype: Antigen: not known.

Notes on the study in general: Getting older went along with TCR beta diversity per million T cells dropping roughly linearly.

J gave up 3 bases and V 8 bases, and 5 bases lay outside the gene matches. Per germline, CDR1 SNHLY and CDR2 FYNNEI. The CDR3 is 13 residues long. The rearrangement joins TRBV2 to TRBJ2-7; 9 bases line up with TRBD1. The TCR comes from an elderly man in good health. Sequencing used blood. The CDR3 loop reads CASSGTGFYEQYF. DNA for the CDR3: TGTGCCAGCTCCGGGACAGGGTTCTACGAGCAGTACTTC.